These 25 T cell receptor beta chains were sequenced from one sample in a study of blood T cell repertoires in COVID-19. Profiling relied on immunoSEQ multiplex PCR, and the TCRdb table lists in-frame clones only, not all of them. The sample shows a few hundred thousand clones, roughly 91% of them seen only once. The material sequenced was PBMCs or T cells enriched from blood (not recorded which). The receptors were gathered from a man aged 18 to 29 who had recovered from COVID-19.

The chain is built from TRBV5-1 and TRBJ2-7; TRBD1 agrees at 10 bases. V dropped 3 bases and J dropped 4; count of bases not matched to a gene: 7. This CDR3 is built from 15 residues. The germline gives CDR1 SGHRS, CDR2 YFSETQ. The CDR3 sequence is CASSSGTGDYYEQYF. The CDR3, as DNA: TGCGCCAGCAGCTCCGGGACAGGGGACTATTACGAGCAGTACTTC.

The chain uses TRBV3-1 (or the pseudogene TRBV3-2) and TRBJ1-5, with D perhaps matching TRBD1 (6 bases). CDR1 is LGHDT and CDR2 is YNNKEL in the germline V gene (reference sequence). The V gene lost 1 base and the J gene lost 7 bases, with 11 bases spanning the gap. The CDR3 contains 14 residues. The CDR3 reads CASSQGKGGQPQHF. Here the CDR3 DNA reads TGTGCCAGCAGCCAAGGTAAGGGGGGGCAGCCCCAGCATTTT.

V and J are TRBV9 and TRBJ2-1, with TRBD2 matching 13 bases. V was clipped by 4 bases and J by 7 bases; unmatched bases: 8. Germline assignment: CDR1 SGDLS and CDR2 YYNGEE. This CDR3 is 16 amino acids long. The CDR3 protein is CASSNRTSGSPNEQFF. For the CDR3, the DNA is TGTGCCAGCAGCAACCGGACTAGCGGGAGTCCGAATGAGCAGTTCTTC.

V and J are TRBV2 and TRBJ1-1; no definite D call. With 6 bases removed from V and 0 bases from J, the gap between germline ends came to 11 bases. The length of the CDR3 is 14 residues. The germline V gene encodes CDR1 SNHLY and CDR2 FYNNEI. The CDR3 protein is CASRPDTMNTEAFF. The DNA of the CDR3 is TGTGCCAGCAGGCCCGATACAATGAACACTGAAGCTTTCTTT.

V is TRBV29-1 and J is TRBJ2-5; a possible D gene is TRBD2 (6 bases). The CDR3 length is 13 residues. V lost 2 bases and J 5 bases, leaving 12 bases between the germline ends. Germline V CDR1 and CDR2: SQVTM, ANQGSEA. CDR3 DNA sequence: TGCAGCGTTGAAATGGGAGGAGGCGAGACCCAGTACTTC. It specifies CSVEMGGGETQYF. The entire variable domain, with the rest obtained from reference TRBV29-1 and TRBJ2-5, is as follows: SAVISQKPSRDICQRGTSLTIQCQVDSQVTMMFWYRQQPGQSLTLIATANQGSEATYESGFVIDKFPISRPNLTFSTLTVSNMSPEDSSIYLCSVEMGGGETQYFGPGTRLLVL.

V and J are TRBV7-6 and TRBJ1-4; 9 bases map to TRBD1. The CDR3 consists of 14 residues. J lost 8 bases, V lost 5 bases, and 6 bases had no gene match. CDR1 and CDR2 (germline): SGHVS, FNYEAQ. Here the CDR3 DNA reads TGTGCCAGCAGCAAAGGGACAGGGAACGAAAAACTGTTTTTT. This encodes CASSKGTGNEKLFF. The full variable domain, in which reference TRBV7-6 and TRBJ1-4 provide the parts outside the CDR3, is GAGVSQSPRYKVTKRGQDVALRCDPISGHVSLYWYRQALGQGPEFLTYFNYEAQQDKSGLPNDRFSAERPEGSISTLTIQRTEQRDSAMYRCASSKGTGNEKLFFGSGTQLSVL.

The CDR3 DNA reads TGTGCCAGCAGCTTAGAATGGCAGAAGCAAGAGACCCAGTACTTC. Translating it yields CASSLEWQKQETQYF. This chain connects TRBV7-2 to TRBJ2-5; D is ambiguous. CDR1 and CDR2 (germline): SGHTA, FQGNSA. The CDR3 has 15 residues. The germline V and J ends were trimmed by 1 base and 2 bases, with 11 bases remaining between them.

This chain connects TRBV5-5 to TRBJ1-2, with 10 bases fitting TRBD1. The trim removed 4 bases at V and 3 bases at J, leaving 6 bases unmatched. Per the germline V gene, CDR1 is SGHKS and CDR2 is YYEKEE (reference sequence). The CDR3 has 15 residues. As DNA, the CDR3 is TGTGCCAGCAGCGCGGAGGACAGGGGGGACTATGGCTACACCTTC. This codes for CASSAEDRGDYGYTF.

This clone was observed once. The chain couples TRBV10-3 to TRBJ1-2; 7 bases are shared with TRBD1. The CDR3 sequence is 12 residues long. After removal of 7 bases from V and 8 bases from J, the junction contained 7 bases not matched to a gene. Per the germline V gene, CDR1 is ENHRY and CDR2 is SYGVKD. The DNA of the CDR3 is TGTGCCATCAAACAGGGGAGCGACGGCTACACCTTC. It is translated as CAIKQGSDGYTF.

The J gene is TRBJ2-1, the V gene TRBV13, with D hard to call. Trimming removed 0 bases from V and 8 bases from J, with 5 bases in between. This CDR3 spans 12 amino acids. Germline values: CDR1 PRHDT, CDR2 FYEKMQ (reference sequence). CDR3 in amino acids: CASSLGRYEQFF. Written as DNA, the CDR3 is TGTGCCAGCAGCTTAGGCCGTTATGAGCAGTTCTTC.

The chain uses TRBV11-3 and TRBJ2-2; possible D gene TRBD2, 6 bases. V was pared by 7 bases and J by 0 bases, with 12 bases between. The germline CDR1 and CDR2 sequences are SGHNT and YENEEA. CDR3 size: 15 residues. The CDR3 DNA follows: TGTGCCAGCAACCCCGGGGGAGCGAACACCGGGGAGCTGTTTTTT. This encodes CASNPGGANTGELFF.

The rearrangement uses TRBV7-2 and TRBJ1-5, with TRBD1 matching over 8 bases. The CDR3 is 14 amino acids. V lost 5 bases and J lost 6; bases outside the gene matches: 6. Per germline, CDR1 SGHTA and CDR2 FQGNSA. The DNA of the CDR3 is TGTGCCAGCAGCCCAAGACAGGGGAGTCAGCCCCAGCATTTT. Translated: CASSPRQGSQPQHF.

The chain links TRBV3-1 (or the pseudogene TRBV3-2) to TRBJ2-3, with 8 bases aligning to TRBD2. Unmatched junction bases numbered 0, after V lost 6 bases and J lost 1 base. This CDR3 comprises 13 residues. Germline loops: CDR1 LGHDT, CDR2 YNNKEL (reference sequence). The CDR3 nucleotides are TGTGCCAGCAGGCGGGGGGGCACAGATACGCAGTATTTT. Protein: CASRRGGTDTQYF.

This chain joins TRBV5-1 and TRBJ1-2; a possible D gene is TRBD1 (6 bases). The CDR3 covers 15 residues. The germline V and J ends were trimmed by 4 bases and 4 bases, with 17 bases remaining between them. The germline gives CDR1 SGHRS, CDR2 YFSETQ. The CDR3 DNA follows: TGCGCCAGCAGCACACAATCGACAGGAGTCTATGGCTACACCTTC. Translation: CASSTQSTGVYGYTF. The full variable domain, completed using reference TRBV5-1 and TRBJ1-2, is KAGVTQTPRYLIKTRGQQVTLSCSPISGHRSVSWYQQTPGQGLQFLFEYFSETQRNKGNFPGRFSGRQFSNSRSEMNVSTLELGDSALYLCASSTQSTGVYGYTFGSGTRLTVV.

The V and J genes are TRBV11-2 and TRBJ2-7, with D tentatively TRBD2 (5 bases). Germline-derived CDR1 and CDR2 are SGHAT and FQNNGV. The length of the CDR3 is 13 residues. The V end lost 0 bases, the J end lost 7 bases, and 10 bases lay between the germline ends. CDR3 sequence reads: CASSLEPGSEQYF. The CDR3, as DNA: TGTGCCAGCAGCTTAGAACCTGGGAGTGAGCAGTACTTC.

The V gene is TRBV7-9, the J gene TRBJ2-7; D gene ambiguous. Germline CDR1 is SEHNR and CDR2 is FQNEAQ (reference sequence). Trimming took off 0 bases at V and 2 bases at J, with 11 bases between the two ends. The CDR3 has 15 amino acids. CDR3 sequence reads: CASSLAAVPAYEQYF. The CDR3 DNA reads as TGTGCCAGCAGCTTAGCCGCGGTCCCCGCCTACGAGCAGTACTTC.

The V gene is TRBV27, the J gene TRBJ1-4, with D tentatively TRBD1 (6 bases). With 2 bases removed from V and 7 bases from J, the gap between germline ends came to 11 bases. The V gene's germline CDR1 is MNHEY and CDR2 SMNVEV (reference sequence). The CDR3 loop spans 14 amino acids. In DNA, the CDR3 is TGTGCCAGCAGTTTACGAGGGGGAGCTGAAAAACTGTTTTTT. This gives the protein CASSLRGGAEKLFF.

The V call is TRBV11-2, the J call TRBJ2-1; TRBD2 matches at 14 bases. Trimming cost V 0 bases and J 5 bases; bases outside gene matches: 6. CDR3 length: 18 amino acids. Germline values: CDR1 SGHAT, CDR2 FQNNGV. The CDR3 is CASSLDSTSGRANNEQFF. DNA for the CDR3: TGTGCCAGCAGCTTAGATTCGACTAGCGGGAGGGCCAACAATGAGCAGTTCTTC.

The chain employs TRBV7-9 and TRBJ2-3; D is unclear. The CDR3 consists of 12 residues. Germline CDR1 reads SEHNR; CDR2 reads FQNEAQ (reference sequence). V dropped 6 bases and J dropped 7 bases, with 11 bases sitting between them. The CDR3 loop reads CASSRLLYTQYF. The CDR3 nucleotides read TGTGCCAGCAGTAGACTTTTATATACGCAGTATTTT.

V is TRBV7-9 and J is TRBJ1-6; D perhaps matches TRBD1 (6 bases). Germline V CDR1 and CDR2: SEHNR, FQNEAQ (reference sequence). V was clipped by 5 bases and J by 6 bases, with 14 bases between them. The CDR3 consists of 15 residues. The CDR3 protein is CASSKTGSSNSPLHF. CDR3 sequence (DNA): TGTGCCAGCAGCAAAACAGGGAGTAGTAATTCACCCCTCCACTTT.

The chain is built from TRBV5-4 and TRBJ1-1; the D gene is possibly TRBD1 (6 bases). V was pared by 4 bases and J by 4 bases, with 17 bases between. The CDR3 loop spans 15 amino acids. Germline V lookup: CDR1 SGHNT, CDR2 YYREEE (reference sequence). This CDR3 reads CASSNPFGGGTEAFF. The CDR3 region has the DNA TGTGCCAGCAGCAACCCCTTTGGGGGCGGCACTGAAGCTTTCTTT.

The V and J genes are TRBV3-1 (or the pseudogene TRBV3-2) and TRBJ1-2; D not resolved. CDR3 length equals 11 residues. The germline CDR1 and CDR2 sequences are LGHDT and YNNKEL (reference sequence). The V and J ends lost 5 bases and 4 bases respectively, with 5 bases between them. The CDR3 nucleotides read TGTGCCAGCAGCAACATCTATGGCTACACCTTC. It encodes CASSNIYGYTF.

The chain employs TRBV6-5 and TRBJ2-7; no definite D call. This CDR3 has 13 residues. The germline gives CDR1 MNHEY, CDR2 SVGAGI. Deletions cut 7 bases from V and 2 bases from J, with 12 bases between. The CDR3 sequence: CASKVGTAYEQYF. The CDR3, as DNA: TGTGCCAGCAAAGTAGGTACAGCCTACGAGCAGTACTTC.

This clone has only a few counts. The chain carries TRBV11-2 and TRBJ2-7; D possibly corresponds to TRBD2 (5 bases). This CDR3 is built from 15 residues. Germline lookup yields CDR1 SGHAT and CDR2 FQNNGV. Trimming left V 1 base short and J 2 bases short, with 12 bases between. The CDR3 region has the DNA TGTGCCAGCAGCTTAGTAGGGAGTTCAGCCTACGAGCAGTACTTC. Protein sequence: CASSLVGSSAYEQYF.

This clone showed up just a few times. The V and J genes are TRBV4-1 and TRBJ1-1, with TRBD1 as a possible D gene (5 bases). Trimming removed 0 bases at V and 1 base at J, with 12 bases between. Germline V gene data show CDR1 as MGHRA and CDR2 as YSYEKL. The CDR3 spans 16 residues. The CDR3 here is CASSQEAGRKNTEAFF. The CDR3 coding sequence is TGCGCCAGCAGCCAAGAGGCGGGACGGAAGAACACTGAAGCTTTCTTT.